This T cell receptor beta chain was retrieved from a study (dated by TCRdb to 2013 to 2016). A note on the overall study: The study examined whether tumor-infiltrating Tregs in breast cancer are drawn from blood Tregs or arise in situ by conversion from other CD4+ T cell subsets. Overall results and qualifications from the work: Tumor memory CD4+ T cell TCR gene usage was found to cluster with blood and lymph node memory CD4+ cells and with lymph node naive CD4+ cells. The larger-cohort validation was restricted to a single TCR beta V-J rearrangement rather than whole repertoires. The TCR alpha and beta sequences of tumor-infiltrating Tregs showed the greatest overlap with tumor naive CD4+ T cells, followed by blood naive CD4+ T cells.

Full-length TCR variable regions were amplified by 5' RACE PCR using constant-region reverse primers, and then by semi-nested PCR using Nested Universal Primer A. The ReliaPrep RNA Cell Miniprep System was used to extract total RNA, which was then reverse transcribed into 5'RACE-ready cDNA with the SMARTer RACE 5'/3' Kit. Multiplex adaptors were used to barcode the full-length TCR alpha and beta libraries, which were then sequenced on an Illumina MiSeq. The study's own analysis went as follows. Sequencing data were pooled across the five patients for each of nine subset-tissue groups and compared by unsupervised clustering of TCR gene usage. The Morisita-Horn index was used to calculate repertoire similarity, with shared sequences weighted according to their contribution to each repertoire. TCRdb's own reprocessing of the public reads used fastp at Q25 and MiXCR and kept productive beta chains. Each entry merges the rows of one CDR3 protein and shows their most common DNA and genes. The V and J calls come from TCRdb's annotation, not from the publication. This sample lists 35,000 to 50,000 distinct CDR3 sequences; 22% were detected once. The ten largest clonotypes hold approximately 4.5% of the sample.

Tregs were isolated as CD4+CD25+CD127-/low cells. Tregs, naive and memory CD4+ T cells from tumor, blood and ipsilateral draining lymph nodes of a handful of breast cancer patients underwent full-length TCR alpha and beta sequencing. Tumor tissue, along with lymph nodes from ipsilateral axillary dissection, was perfused with PBS, minced, and then digested using collagenase I and hyaluronidase. Ficoll density gradient centrifugation was used to isolate mononuclear cells from either lymph nodes or 50 ml of peripheral blood. A purity exceeding 90% was confirmed by FACS for the sorted cell populations. Concerning this clonotype: Its antigen remains unidentified. One base away there is no much larger clone; base qualities are not given.

The sequenced material came from Tregs sorted from a lymph node. This clonotype was sampled from a female donor with breast cancer.

The CDR3 is CASSLVVGLSTDTQYF. The sequenced DNA: TGTGCCAGCAGTCTCGTCGTAGGACTTAGCACAGATACGCAGTATTTT. The chain was built from TRBV6-1 and TRBJ2-3; a tentative D match to TRBD2 spans 5 bases. Trimming costs V 5 bases and J 0 bases, and their ends lie 15 bases apart. For CDR1 and CDR2, the germline V gene lists MNHNS and SASEGT. The CDR3 has 16 amino acids, counting the end cysteine and phenylalanine. Only the CDR3 DNA is retained, 48 bases long and in frame from the first base.